Listed below are T cell receptor beta chains from one sample, sequenced in a study of shared clonotypes between healthy human individuals. Assay used: immunoSEQ multiplex PCR; TCRdb lists only in-frame clones, some missing. The table lists fewer than 1.8 million clones, roughly 98.5% of them singletons. Sequencing was performed on naive CD4+ T cells sorted from blood. The receptor set was obtained from a man aged 25 to 40 in good health. Each CDR3 is given with its conserved first and last residue. Each record gives: clone size, D gene, J gene, V gene, CDR3 DNA, CDR3 protein. The D gene is left open where the match is weak. Clone size appears in some rows only: once, few, many, or a class for an expanded clone.

abundance: NA
d_gene: TRBD2
j_gene: TRBJ2-1
v_gene: TRBV5-4
CDR3nt: TGTGCCAGCAGCTTGGGGGCTAGCGGGAGCGGTGAGCAGTTCTTC
CDR3aa: CASSLGASGSGEQFF

abundance: NA
d_gene: TRBD1
j_gene: TRBJ1-4
v_gene: TRBV4-1
CDR3nt: TGCGCCAGCAGCTCATACACAGGGGACCTGCCTTTGGAACTGTTTTTT
CDR3aa: CASSSYTGDLPLELFF

abundance: NA
d_gene: TRBD1
j_gene: TRBJ1-3
v_gene: TRBV18
CDR3nt: TGTGCCAGCTCACCTCAGGGGGCGCGACGTATCTACGGAAACACCATATATTTT
CDR3aa: CASSPQGARRIYGNTIYF

abundance: NA
d_gene: TRBD1
j_gene: TRBJ2-1
v_gene: TRBV18
CDR3nt: TGTGCCAGCTCACCGGGAGCTACTTGGGACAGGGGGCATAATGAGCAGTTCTTC
CDR3aa: CASSPGATWDRGHNEQFF

abundance: NA
d_gene: TRBD1
j_gene: TRBJ2-2
v_gene: TRBV9
CDR3nt: TGTGCCAGCAGCGTAGGTGGGACAGGGGGCACCGGGGAGCTGTTTTTT
CDR3aa: CASSVGGTGGTGELFF

abundance: NA
d_gene: NA
j_gene: TRBJ2-2
v_gene: TRBV9
CDR3nt: TGTGCCAGCAGCCCCGATTCGACCCAAGCCATCACCGGGGAGCTGTTTTTT
CDR3aa: CASSPDSTQAITGELFF

abundance: NA
d_gene: NA
j_gene: TRBJ2-2
v_gene: TRBV2
CDR3nt: TGTGCCAGCAGTGAGGGACTCAACACCGGGGAGCTGTTTTTT
CDR3aa: CASSEGLNTGELFF

abundance: once
d_gene: NA
j_gene: TRBJ2-1
v_gene: TRBV6-6
CDR3nt: TGTGCCAGCAGTTACCCCACCGGGACGAGGAACAATGAGCAGTTCTTC
CDR3aa: CASSYPTGTRNNEQFF

abundance: NA
d_gene: TRBD2
j_gene: TRBJ2-1
v_gene: TRBV9
CDR3nt: TGTGCCAGCAGCATAGGGACTAGCGGGAAATACAATGAGCAGTTCTTC
CDR3aa: CASSIGTSGKYNEQFF

abundance: NA
d_gene: NA
j_gene: TRBJ1-1
v_gene: TRBV5-8
CDR3nt: TGTGCCAGCAGTCTGGGCGTGGTACACATGAACACTGAAGCTTTCTTT
CDR3aa: CASSLGVVHMNTEAFF

abundance: NA
d_gene: NA
j_gene: TRBJ1-1
v_gene: TRBV5-1
CDR3nt: TGCGCCAGCAGTATTGGGAGGAACACTGAAGCTTTCTTT
CDR3aa: CASSIGRNTEAFF

abundance: NA
d_gene: NA
j_gene: TRBJ2-7
v_gene: TRBV6-5
CDR3nt: TGTGCCAGCAGACCCCCAGGGGTCTACGAGCAGTACTTC
CDR3aa: CASRPPGVYEQYF

abundance: NA
d_gene: NA
j_gene: TRBJ2-7
v_gene: TRBV7-2
CDR3nt: TGTGCCACCCGGGACTTCTCCTACGAGCAGTACTTC
CDR3aa: CATRDFSYEQYF

abundance: NA
d_gene: TRBD1
j_gene: TRBJ1-6
v_gene: TRBV15
CDR3nt: TGTGCCACCAGCATGGGGACAGGGCTGGAATCACCCCTCCACTTT
CDR3aa: CATSMGTGLESPLHF

abundance: once
d_gene: NA
j_gene: TRBJ2-3
v_gene: TRBV5-1
CDR3nt: TGCGCCAGCAGCTTTGGGCCCGAGGTATATGGCACAGATACGCAGTATTTT
CDR3aa: CASSFGPEVYGTDTQYF

abundance: NA
d_gene: TRBD1
j_gene: TRBJ1-2
v_gene: TRBV5-1
CDR3nt: TGCGCCAGCAGGCCCGGGACAGGGGGCCAAGGAGGCTACACCTTC
CDR3aa: CASRPGTGGQGGYTF

abundance: NA
d_gene: TRBD1
j_gene: TRBJ2-7
v_gene: TRBV5-1
CDR3nt: TGCGCCAGCAGCTTTTTGACAGGGAACTCCTACGAGCAGTACTTC
CDR3aa: CASSFLTGNSYEQYF

abundance: NA
d_gene: NA
j_gene: TRBJ2-5
v_gene: TRBV5-1
CDR3nt: TGCGCCAGCAGCTTGGCGCTACAAGAGACCCAGTACTTC
CDR3aa: CASSLALQETQYF

abundance: NA
d_gene: NA
j_gene: TRBJ1-5
v_gene: TRBV2
CDR3nt: TGTGCCAGCAGAGATACAGGAGGGAATCAGCCCCAGCATTTT
CDR3aa: CASRDTGGNQPQHF

abundance: NA
d_gene: NA
j_gene: TRBJ1-4
v_gene: TRBV28
CDR3nt: TGTGCCAGCAGTTTCTTTGATGAAAAACTGTTTTTT
CDR3aa: CASSFFDEKLFF

abundance: NA
d_gene: NA
j_gene: TRBJ2-1
v_gene: TRBV5-1
CDR3nt: TGCGCCAGCAGCAGGAGCGGGACACGGGCGGATGAGCAGTTCTTC
CDR3aa: CASSRSGTRADEQFF

abundance: NA
d_gene: TRBD2
j_gene: TRBJ2-1
v_gene: TRBV7-2
CDR3nt: TGTGCCAGCAGCCCGTGGAGCGGGAGGGGGAATGAGCAGTTCTTC
CDR3aa: CASSPWSGRGNEQFF

abundance: NA
d_gene: NA
j_gene: TRBJ2-7
v_gene: TRBV11-3
CDR3nt: TGTGCCAGCAGCTCCTACAGGGACTACGAGCAGTACTTC
CDR3aa: CASSSYRDYEQYF

abundance: NA
d_gene: NA
j_gene: TRBJ2-1
v_gene: TRBV7-3
CDR3nt: TGTGCCAGCAGCTTATCCCGGACAGCGCTTTCTGATGAGCAGTTCTTC
CDR3aa: CASSLSRTALSDEQFF

abundance: NA
d_gene: NA
j_gene: TRBJ1-2
v_gene: TRBV19
CDR3nt: TGTGCCAGTAGTATACGTCCAGGGCTGGACTATGGCTACACCTTC
CDR3aa: CASSIRPGLDYGYTF

abundance: NA
d_gene: TRBD1
j_gene: TRBJ1-1
v_gene: TRBV6-1
CDR3nt: TGTGCCAGCAGGCCGCACAGGGGGTCGGACACTGAAGCTTTCTTT
CDR3aa: CASRPHRGSDTEAFF

abundance: once
d_gene: TRBD2
j_gene: TRBJ2-2
v_gene: TRBV4-1
CDR3nt: TGCGCCAGCAGCCAAGTCGTGGTAGCGGGATCCTCCGGGGAGCTGTTTTTT
CDR3aa: CASSQVVVAGSSGELFF

abundance: NA
d_gene: NA
j_gene: TRBJ2-4
v_gene: TRBV15
CDR3nt: TGTGCCACCAGCAATAATCTGGATCTTGACATTCAGTACTTC
CDR3aa: CATSNNLDLDIQYF

abundance: NA
d_gene: NA
j_gene: TRBJ2-7
v_gene: TRBV7-3
CDR3nt: TGTGCCAGCAGCTTATTCGGGTCGGGAGAGTACGAGCAGTACTTC
CDR3aa: CASSLFGSGEYEQYF

abundance: NA
d_gene: NA
j_gene: TRBJ2-1
v_gene: TRBV11-2
CDR3nt: TGTGCCAGCAGCTCCTTTTCCGGGTCCTACAATGAGCAGTTCTTC
CDR3aa: CASSSFSGSYNEQFF

abundance: NA
d_gene: NA
j_gene: TRBJ1-5
v_gene: TRBV5-6
CDR3nt: TGTGCCAGCAGCTTGAGGAGGGGGTCCCAGCATTTT
CDR3aa: CASSLRRGSQHF

abundance: NA
d_gene: TRBD1
j_gene: TRBJ2-1
v_gene: TRBV14
CDR3nt: TGTGCCAGCAGCCTCCGGCAGGGGGCAGTCTGGAATGAGCAGTTCTTC
CDR3aa: CASSLRQGAVWNEQFF

abundance: once
d_gene: NA
j_gene: TRBJ2-7
v_gene: TRBV5-1
CDR3nt: TGCGCCAGCAGCTTGGTAGGGGAGTACGAGCAGTACTTC
CDR3aa: CASSLVGEYEQYF

abundance: NA
d_gene: NA
j_gene: TRBJ1-4
v_gene: TRBV29-1
CDR3nt: TGCAGCGTTCGAGGCGCTGATGAAAAACTGTTTTTT
CDR3aa: CSVRGADEKLFF

abundance: NA
d_gene: TRBD2
j_gene: TRBJ2-7
v_gene: TRBV2
CDR3nt: TGTGCCAGCAGGGGGAATTTAGGCGGGAGTAGTCGCGAGCAGTACTTC
CDR3aa: CASRGNLGGSSREQYF

abundance: NA
d_gene: NA
j_gene: TRBJ2-7
v_gene: TRBV7-9
CDR3nt: TGTGCCAGCAGCTCCGCTGGGAGTGCCTACGAGCAGTACTTC
CDR3aa: CASSSAGSAYEQYF

abundance: NA
d_gene: NA
j_gene: TRBJ2-7
v_gene: TRBV5-4
CDR3nt: TGTGCCAGCAGCTTCGCGCCGACGACTAACTACGAGCAGTACTTC
CDR3aa: CASSFAPTTNYEQYF

abundance: NA
d_gene: NA
j_gene: TRBJ1-4
v_gene: TRBV9
CDR3nt: TGTGCCAGCAGCCTAGAAACAGGTCCGCAACACATTTATGAAAAACTGTTTTTT
CDR3aa: CASSLETGPQHIYEKLFF

abundance: NA
d_gene: NA
j_gene: TRBJ1-1
v_gene: TRBV7-6
CDR3nt: TGTGCCAGCAGCTCACGAGGGAACACTGAAGCTTTCTTT
CDR3aa: CASSSRGNTEAFF

abundance: NA
d_gene: TRBD1
j_gene: TRBJ1-5
v_gene: TRBV2
CDR3nt: TGTGCCAGCAGTGAGGGACAGCCCCCTCTGCCCCAGCATTTT
CDR3aa: CASSEGQPPLPQHF

abundance: NA
d_gene: TRBD1
j_gene: TRBJ2-1
v_gene: TRBV28
CDR3nt: TGTGCCAGCAGAACAGGGGTTTATGAGCAGTTCTTC
CDR3aa: CASRTGVYEQFF

abundance: NA
d_gene: TRBD2
j_gene: TRBJ2-7
v_gene: TRBV9
CDR3nt: TGTGCCAGCAGCGTAGAAGGCGGGAGCTCCTACGAGCAGTACTTC
CDR3aa: CASSVEGGSSYEQYF

abundance: NA
d_gene: NA
j_gene: TRBJ2-3
v_gene: TRBV6-6
CDR3nt: TGTGCCAGCAGTCCTCCCGGTCCGCAGTATTTT
CDR3aa: CASSPPGPQYF

abundance: NA
d_gene: NA
j_gene: TRBJ2-7
v_gene: TRBV28
CDR3nt: TGTGCCAGCAGTCGACAGGATGCCTACGAGCAGTACTTC
CDR3aa: CASSRQDAYEQYF

abundance: NA
d_gene: TRBD1
j_gene: TRBJ2-1
v_gene: TRBV29-1
CDR3nt: TGCAGCGCGACAGGGATCTACAATGAGCAGTTCTTC
CDR3aa: CSATGIYNEQFF

abundance: NA
d_gene: NA
j_gene: TRBJ2-5
v_gene: TRBV6-5
CDR3nt: TGTGCCAGCAGTCCGACAGTCCCCCCGGGGGAGACCCAGTACTTC
CDR3aa: CASSPTVPPGETQYF

abundance: once
d_gene: NA
j_gene: TRBJ1-5
v_gene: TRBV28
CDR3nt: TGTGCCAGCAGTTCAGGGACTACAAATCAGCCCCAGCATTTT
CDR3aa: CASSSGTTNQPQHF

abundance: NA
d_gene: TRBD2
j_gene: TRBJ2-3
v_gene: TRBV18
CDR3nt: TGTGCCAGCTCACCCTCTTCTATAGCGGGAGGGCTTACTAGCACAGATACGCAGTATTTT
CDR3aa: CASSPSSIAGGLTSTDTQYF

abundance: NA
d_gene: NA
j_gene: TRBJ2-1
v_gene: TRBV28
CDR3nt: TGTGCCGGAAAGCGGCTAGACAGCACCAATGAGCAGTTCTTC
CDR3aa: CAGKRLDSTNEQFF

abundance: NA
d_gene: NA
j_gene: TRBJ2-1
v_gene: TRBV5-1
CDR3nt: TGCGCCAGCATCGAGGGTCCGGGGGGCCACAATGAGCAGTTCTTC
CDR3aa: CASIEGPGGHNEQFF

abundance: once
d_gene: TRBD1
j_gene: TRBJ1-1
v_gene: TRBV18
CDR3nt: TGTGCCAGCTCACTTACAGGGGTATACATGAACACTGAAGCTTTCTTT
CDR3aa: CASSLTGVYMNTEAFF

abundance: NA
d_gene: NA
j_gene: TRBJ2-2
v_gene: TRBV6-5
CDR3nt: TGTGCCAGCAACGACAGGTCGGGGCCCGGGGAGCTGTTTTTT
CDR3aa: CASNDRSGPGELFF

abundance: NA
d_gene: NA
j_gene: TRBJ2-1
v_gene: TRBV6-1
CDR3nt: TGTGCCAGCGGGGAAACGGACACATACAATGAGCAGTTCTTC
CDR3aa: CASGETDTYNEQFF

abundance: NA
d_gene: NA
j_gene: TRBJ2-7
v_gene: TRBV7-2
CDR3nt: TGTGCCAGCAGCTTGGAGACGCTAGCCTACGAGCAGTACTTC
CDR3aa: CASSLETLAYEQYF

abundance: NA
d_gene: NA
j_gene: TRBJ1-1
v_gene: TRBV30
CDR3nt: TGTGCCTGGAGTGGACTTCGGGAAGCTTTCTTT
CDR3aa: CAWSGLREAFF